A selection of T cell receptor beta chains follows, all from one sample in a study of T cell responses to AZD1222 COVID-19 vaccine. Assay: immunoSEQ multiplex PCR; the TCRdb copy retains only in-frame clones and omits some. The sample includes about 150,000 clones, approximately 86% of them seen just once. The sample was peripheral blood, taken after recovery from COVID-19. These receptors all come from an adult who had recovered from COVID-19. Both conserved end residues are part of each CDR3. The order of the fields is V gene, D gene, J gene, clone size, CDR3 DNA, CDR3 protein. The D gene is left open where the match is weak. Not all rows give a size; the values are once, few, many and, for expanded clones, a class.

>TRBV18|.|TRBJ2-3|.
TGTGCCAGCTCACTGCAAGATACGCAGTATTTT
CASSLQDTQYF
>TRBV18|TRBD1|TRBJ1-3|few
TGTGCCAGCTCACCCCTGGACAGGGCTGGAAACACCATATATTTT
CASSPLDRAGNTIYF
>TRBV5-4|TRBD2|TRBJ2-7|.
TGTGCCAGCAGCCCGACTAGCGGTGAAGAGCAGTACTTC
CASSPTSGEEQYF
>TRBV3-1/TRBV3-2|.|TRBJ2-1|.
TGTGCCAGCAGCCAATCCACTGAGCAGTTCTTC
CASSQSTEQFF
>TRBV11-2|.|TRBJ2-7|.
TGTGCCAGCAGCACCGCCGGGACACGCACCGGGTACGAGCAGTACTTC
CASSTAGTRTGYEQYF
>TRBV9|.|TRBJ2-5|.
TGTGCCAGCAGCGTAGAAGAGAGGGGGACCCAGTACTTC
CASSVEERGTQYF
>TRBV28|TRBD2|TRBJ2-3|.
TGTGCCAGCACCCCAGCGGGAGGGCCTGGAGATACGCAGTATTTT
CASTPAGGPGDTQYF
>TRBV3-1/TRBV3-2|.|TRBJ1-2|.
TGTGCCAGCAGCCAAGATCCGGGGTTCTATGGCTACACCTTC
CASSQDPGFYGYTF
>TRBV7-9|TRBD1|TRBJ1-2|.
TGTGCCAGCAGCACAGGACAGGGCGCCTACACCTTC
CASSTGQGAYTF
>TRBV7-9|.|TRBJ1-4|.
TGTGCCAGCAGCCCACCAGGGATCGGGGAAAAACTGTTTTTT
CASSPPGIGEKLFF
>TRBV5-5|TRBD1|TRBJ1-5|.
TGTGCCAGCAGCTGGACAGGGGGCCCCAATCAGCCCCAGCATTTT
CASSWTGGPNQPQHF
>TRBV6-5|.|TRBJ1-2|.
TGTGCCAGCAGTCCAAGCAACTATGGCTACACCTTC
CASSPSNYGYTF
>TRBV7-9|.|TRBJ1-1|.
TGTGCCAGCAGCTTAGCGACAGGAGGTGGGAACACTGAAGCTTTCTTT
CASSLATGGGNTEAFF
>TRBV25-1|TRBD1|TRBJ1-2|.
TGTGCCAGCAGTGAAGGTCAGGGGGATGTCTATGGCTACACCTTC
CASSEGQGDVYGYTF
>TRBV15|.|TRBJ2-7|.
TGTGCCACCAGCAGAGATGAATGGCTCTCCTACGAGCAGTACTTC
CATSRDEWLSYEQYF
>TRBV9|TRBD2|TRBJ2-4|.
TGTGCCAGCAGCGTAGATTCGGGAGGATATTTCGGAGCCAAAAACATTCAGTACTTC
CASSVDSGGYFGAKNIQYF
>TRBV10-3|.|TRBJ2-2|.
TGTGCCATCAGTCTAGCGAGCACCGGGGAGCTGTTTTTT
CAISLASTGELFF
>TRBV5-1|.|TRBJ1-4|.
TGCGCCAGCAGCCCAACAGGGTTGCTAGCAACTAATGAAAAACTGTTTTTT
CASSPTGLLATNEKLFF
>TRBV28|TRBD1|TRBJ1-2|.
TGTGCCAGCAGTTTCCCCCCTGGACAGGGCTATGGCTACACCTTC
CASSFPPGQGYGYTF
>TRBV12-3/TRBV12-4|.|TRBJ1-1|.
TGTGCCAGCAGTTTAATGCAGAACACTGAAGCTTTCTTT
CASSLMQNTEAFF
>TRBV9|.|TRBJ2-5|.
TGTGCCAGCAGCGTCAAGGACCAGGGGCCGGAGTCCCAAGAGACCCAGTACTTC
CASSVKDQGPESQETQYF
>TRBV20-1|.|TRBJ1-2|.
TGCAGTGCTAGTTCCGGACGGACTATCTATGGCTACACCTTC
CSASSGRTIYGYTF
>TRBV2|.|TRBJ2-2|few
TGTGCCAGCAGCCCGTGGGAAAAACCCGGGGAGCTGTTTTTT
CASSPWEKPGELFF